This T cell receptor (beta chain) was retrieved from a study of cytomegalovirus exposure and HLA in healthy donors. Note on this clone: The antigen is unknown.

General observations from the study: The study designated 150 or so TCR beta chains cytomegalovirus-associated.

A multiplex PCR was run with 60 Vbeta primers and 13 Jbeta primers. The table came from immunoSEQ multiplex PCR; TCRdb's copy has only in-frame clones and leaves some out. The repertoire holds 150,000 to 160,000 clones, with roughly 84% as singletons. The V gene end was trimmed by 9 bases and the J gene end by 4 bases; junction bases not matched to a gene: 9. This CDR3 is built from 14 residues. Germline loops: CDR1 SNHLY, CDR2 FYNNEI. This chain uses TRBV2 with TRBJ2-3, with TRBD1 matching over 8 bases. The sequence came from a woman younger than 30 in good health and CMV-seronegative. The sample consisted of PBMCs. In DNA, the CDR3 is TGTGCCAGGCCCCGGACAGGGCTGGCAGATACGCAGTATTTT. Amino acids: CARPRTGLADTQYF.